This T cell receptor beta chain was captured in a study of blood T cell repertoires in COVID-19. Whole-study context: The United States, Italy and Spain supplied acute and convalescent COVID-19 samples. T cells, B-cell-depleted T cells, or PBMCs provided the cDNA or gDNA that served as material.

Source study methods: It was from reference gene primer amplification that nucleated cell counts were estimated. Data came from immunoSEQ multiplex PCR; TCRdb stores just in-frame clones and leaves some out. Clonal size and the V and J genes are those of that table, whereas D and trimming came from the DNA. This sample yields about 140,000 clones, of which around 87% are seen a single time; around 5% belongs to the top ten. This CDR3 has 17 residues. Germline V lookup: CDR1 SGHAT, CDR2 FQNNGV. V trimming: 1 base; J trimming: 2 bases; junction bases outside the gene matches: 10. Input material: peripheral blood. The receptor comes from a human donor in a cohort sampled during active COVID-19. This chain links TRBV11-2 with TRBJ2-7, with 8 bases lining up with TRBD1. This chain's CDR3 is CASSLARGLLLTYEQYF. The CDR3 DNA reads as TGTGCCAGCAGCTTAGCCAGGGGGCTCCTTTTAACCTACGAGCAGTACTTC.